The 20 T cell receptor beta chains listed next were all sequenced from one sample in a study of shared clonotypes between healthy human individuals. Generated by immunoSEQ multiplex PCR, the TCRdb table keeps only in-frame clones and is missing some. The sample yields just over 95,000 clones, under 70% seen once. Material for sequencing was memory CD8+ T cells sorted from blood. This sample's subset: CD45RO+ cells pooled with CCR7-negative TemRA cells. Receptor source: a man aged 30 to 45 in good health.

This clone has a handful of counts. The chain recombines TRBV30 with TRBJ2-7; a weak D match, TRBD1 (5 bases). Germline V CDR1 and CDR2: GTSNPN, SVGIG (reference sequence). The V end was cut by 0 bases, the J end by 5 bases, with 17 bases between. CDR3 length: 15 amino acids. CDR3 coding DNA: TGTGCCTGGAGTGTAAGTCAGGGCATGATGAACGAGCAGTACTTC. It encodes CAWSVSQGMMNEQYF.

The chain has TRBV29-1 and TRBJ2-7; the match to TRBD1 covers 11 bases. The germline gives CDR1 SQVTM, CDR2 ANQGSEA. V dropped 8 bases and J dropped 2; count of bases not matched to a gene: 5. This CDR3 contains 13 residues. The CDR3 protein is CSFRGQGAYEQYF. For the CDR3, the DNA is TGCAGCTTCAGGGGACAGGGGGCCTACGAGCAGTACTTC.

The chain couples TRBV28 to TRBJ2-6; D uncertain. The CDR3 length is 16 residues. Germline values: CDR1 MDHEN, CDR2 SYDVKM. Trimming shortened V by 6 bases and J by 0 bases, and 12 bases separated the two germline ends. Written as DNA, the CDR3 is TGTGCCAGCAGCGCGACCCCGGTCTCTGGGGCCAACGTCCTGACTTTC. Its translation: CASSATPVSGANVLTF.

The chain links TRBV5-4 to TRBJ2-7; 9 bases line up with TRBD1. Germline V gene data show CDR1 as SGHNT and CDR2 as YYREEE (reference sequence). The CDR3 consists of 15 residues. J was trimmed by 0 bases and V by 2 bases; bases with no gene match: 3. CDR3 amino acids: CASSLTGQGSYEQYF. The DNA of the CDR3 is TGTGCCAGCAGCTTAACGGGACAGGGCTCCTACGAGCAGTACTTC.

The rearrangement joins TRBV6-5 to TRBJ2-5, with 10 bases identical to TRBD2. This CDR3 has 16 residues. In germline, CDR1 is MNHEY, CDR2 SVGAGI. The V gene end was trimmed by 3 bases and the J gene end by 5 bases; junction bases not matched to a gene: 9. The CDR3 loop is CASSYTSGLAMETQYF. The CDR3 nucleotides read TGTGCCAGCAGTTATACGTCGGGACTAGCGATGGAGACCCAGTACTTC.

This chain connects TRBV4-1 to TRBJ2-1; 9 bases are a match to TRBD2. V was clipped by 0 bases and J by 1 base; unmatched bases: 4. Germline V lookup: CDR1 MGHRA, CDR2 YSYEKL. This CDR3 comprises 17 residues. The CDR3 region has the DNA TGCGCCAGCAGCCAAGAGTGGCTAGCGGGGTCCTACAATGAGCAGTTCTTC. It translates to CASSQEWLAGSYNEQFF.

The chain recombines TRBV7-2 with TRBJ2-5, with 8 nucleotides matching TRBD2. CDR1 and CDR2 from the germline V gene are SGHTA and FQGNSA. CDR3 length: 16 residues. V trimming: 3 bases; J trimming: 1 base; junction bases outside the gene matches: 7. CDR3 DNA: TGTGCCAGCAGCTTGAGCGGGGCGGGAGGCCAAGAGACCCAGTACTTC. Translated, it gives CASSLSGAGGQETQYF.

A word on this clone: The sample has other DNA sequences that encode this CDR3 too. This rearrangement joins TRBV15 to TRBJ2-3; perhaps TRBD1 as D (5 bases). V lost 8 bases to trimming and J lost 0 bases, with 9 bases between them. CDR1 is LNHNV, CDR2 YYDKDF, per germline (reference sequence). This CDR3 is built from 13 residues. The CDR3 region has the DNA TGTGCCACCGGGGCCGTTAGCACAGATACGCAGTATTTT. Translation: CATGAVSTDTQYF.

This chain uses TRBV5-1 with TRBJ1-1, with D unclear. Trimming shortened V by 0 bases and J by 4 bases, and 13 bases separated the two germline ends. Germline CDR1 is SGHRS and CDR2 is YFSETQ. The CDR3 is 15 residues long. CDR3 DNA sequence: TGCGCCAGCAGCTTGGTAGGTTCGGGAGGCACTGAAGCTTTCTTT. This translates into CASSLVGSGGTEAFF.

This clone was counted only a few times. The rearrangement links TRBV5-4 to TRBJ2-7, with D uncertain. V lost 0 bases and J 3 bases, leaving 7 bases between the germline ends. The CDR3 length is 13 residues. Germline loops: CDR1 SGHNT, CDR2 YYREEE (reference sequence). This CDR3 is CASSLEDGYEQYF. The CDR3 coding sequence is TGTGCCAGCAGCTTGGAGGACGGCTACGAGCAGTACTTC.

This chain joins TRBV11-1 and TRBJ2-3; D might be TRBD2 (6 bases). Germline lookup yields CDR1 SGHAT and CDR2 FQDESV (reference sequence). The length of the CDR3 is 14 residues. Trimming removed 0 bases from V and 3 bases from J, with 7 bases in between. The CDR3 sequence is CASSLAEGTDTQYF. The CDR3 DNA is TGTGCCAGCAGCTTAGCGGAGGGGACAGATACGCAGTATTTT.

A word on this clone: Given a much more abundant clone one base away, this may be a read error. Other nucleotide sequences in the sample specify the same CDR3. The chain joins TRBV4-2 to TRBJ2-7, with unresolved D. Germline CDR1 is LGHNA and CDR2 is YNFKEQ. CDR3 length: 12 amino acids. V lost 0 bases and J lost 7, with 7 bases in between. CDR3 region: CASSQEGTEQYF. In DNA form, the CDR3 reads TGTGCCAGCAGCCAAGAAGGAACGGAGCAGTACTTC.

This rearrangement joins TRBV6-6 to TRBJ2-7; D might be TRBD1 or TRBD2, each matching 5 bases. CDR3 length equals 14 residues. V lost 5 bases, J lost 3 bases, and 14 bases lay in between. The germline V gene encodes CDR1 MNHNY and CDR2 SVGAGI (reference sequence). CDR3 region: CASSTRGSGYEQYF. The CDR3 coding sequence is TGTGCCAGCAGTACGAGGGGCTCAGGCTACGAGCAGTACTTC.

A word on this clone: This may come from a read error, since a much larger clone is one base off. CDR3 nucleotide sequence: TGTGCCAGCAGTACAGCGAACACCGGGGAGCTGTTTTTT. Translating it yields CASSTANTGELFF. The rearrangement links TRBV6-4 to TRBJ2-2; D unresolved. Germline V lookup: CDR1 MRHNA, CDR2 SNTAGT. V dropped 5 bases and J dropped 0 bases, with 4 bases sitting between them. There are 13 residues in the CDR3.

Written as DNA, the CDR3 is TGTGCCAGCAGCTTAGAAAGCGGGAGCCGAAACATTCAGTACTTC. It encodes CASSLESGSRNIQYF. This rearrangement joins TRBV11-2 to TRBJ2-4; 8 bases are shared with TRBD2. J lost 6 bases, V lost 0 bases, and 4 bases had no gene match. Looked up from germline, CDR1 is SGHAT and CDR2 is FQNNGV. There are 15 residues in the CDR3.

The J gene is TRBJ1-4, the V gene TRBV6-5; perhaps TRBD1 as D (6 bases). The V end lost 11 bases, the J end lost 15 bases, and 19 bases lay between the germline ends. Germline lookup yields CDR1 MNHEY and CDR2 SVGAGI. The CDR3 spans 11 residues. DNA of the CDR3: TGTGCCGTCCGTGGGGGCGGGGGAGTGTTTTTT. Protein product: CAVRGGGGVFF.

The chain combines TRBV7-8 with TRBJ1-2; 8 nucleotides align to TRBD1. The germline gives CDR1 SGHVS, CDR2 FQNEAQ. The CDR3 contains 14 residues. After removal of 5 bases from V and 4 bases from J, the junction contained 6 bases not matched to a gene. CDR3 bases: TGTGCCAGCAGCGCAATTACAGGGGGCTATGGCTACACCTTC. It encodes CASSAITGGYGYTF.

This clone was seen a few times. The CDR3 DNA is TGTGCCAGCTCACTGAAGAACACCGGGGAGCTGTTTTTT. It specifies CASSLKNTGELFF. This sequence joins TRBV18 and TRBJ2-2; D remains unclear. Trimming left V 4 bases short and J 1 base short, with 4 bases between. This CDR3 region has 13 residues. Germline values: CDR1 KGHSH, CDR2 LQKENI. The whole variable domain, remainder taken from reference TRBV18 and TRBJ2-2, is NAGVMQNPRHLVRRRGQEARLRCSPMKGHSHVYWYRQLPEEGLKFMVYLQKENIIDESGMPKERFSAEFPKEGPSILRIQQVVRGDSAAYFCASSLKNTGELFFGEGSRLTVL.

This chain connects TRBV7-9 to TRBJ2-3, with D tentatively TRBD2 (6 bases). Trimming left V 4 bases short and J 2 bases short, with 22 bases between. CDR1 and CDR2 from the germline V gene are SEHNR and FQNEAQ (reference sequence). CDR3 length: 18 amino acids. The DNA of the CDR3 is TGTGCCAGCAGCTCGAGCAGGTTCGCTAGCGAGGCCACAGATACGCAGTATTTT. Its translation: CASSSSRFASEATDTQYF.

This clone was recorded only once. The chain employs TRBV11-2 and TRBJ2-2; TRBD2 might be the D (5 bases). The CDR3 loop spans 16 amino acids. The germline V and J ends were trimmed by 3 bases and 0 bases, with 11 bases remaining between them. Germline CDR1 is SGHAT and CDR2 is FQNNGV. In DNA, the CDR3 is TGTGCCAGCAGCTTGATAAGCGGCCCGAACACCGGGGAGCTGTTTTTT. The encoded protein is CASSLISGPNTGELFF. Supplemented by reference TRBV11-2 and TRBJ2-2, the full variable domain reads EAGVAQSPRYKIIEKRQSVAFWCNPISGHATLYWYQQILGQGPKLLIQFQNNGVVDDSQLPKDRFSAERLKGVDSTLKIQPAKLEDSAVYLCASSLISGPNTGELFFGEGSRLTVL.